This T cell receptor (beta chain) was recovered during a study of blood T cell repertoires in COVID-19. Across the whole study: T cells, B-cell-depleted T cells, or PBMCs supplied cDNA or gDNA.

Generated by immunoSEQ multiplex PCR, the TCRdb table keeps only in-frame clones and is missing some. The data show approximately 220,000 clones, approximately 83% seen once. V was clipped by 10 bases and J by 9 bases, with 19 bases between them. This CDR3 is built from 12 residues. Germline V CDR1 and CDR2: MNHEY, SVGAGI. The TCR originated in a woman aged 40-49 years with active or convalescent COVID-19. V is TRBV6-5 and J is TRBJ2-7; TRBD1 is a possible D gene (5 bases). Sequenced input: peripheral blood. For the CDR3, the DNA is TGTGCCACCAGGGCTCACCCCGCCGTGCAGTACTTC. As protein: CATRAHPAVQYF.